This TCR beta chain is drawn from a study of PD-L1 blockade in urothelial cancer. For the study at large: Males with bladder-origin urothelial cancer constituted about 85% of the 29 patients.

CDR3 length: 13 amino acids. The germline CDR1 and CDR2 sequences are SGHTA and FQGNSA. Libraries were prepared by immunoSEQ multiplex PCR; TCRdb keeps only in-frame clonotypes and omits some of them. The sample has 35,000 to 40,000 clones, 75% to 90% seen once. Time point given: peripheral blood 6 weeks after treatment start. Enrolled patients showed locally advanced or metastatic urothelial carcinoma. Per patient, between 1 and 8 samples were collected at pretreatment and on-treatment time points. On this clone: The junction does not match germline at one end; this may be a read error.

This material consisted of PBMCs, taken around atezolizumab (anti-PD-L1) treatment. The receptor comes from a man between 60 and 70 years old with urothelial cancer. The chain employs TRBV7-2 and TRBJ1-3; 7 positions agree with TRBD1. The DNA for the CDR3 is TGTGCCAGCAGCTTAGACAGGGGCAGTTTGTTTCATTTT. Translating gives CASSLDRGSLFHF.